Sequencing of this T cell receptor (beta chain) was carried out in a study of T cell responses to AZD1222 COVID-19 vaccine. The CDR3 has 15 amino acids. This clone was seen only a few times. Its target is not known. Study-level results: Breadth and depth of Spike-specific TCRs rose after two AZD1222 doses. Regions 160-218 and 743-854 held dominance among vaccine-associated CD4 TCRs, which spanned spike. Donors were largely white British and mainly female; clonal diversity was possibly underestimated.

Sequencing was performed with immunoSEQ multiplex PCR; in TCRdb, only in-frame clones are kept and a portion is missing. Of some 140,000 clones in the sample, around 90% were seen once. The sample consisted of peripheral blood, taken on day 0 of AZD1222 vaccination. The chain couples TRBV21-1 to TRBJ1-5; TRBD1 is the table's D call and was not checked against the DNA. TRBV21-1 constitutes a pseudogene. This TCR came from an adult in good health. The CDR3 bases are TGTGCCAGCAGCAATTGGACAAGGCACAATCAGCCCCAGCATTTT. This encodes CASSNWTRHNQPQHF.